Each of the 32 T cell receptor beta chains below was sequenced from the same sample in a study of blood T cell repertoires in COVID-19. The table came from immunoSEQ multiplex PCR; TCRdb's copy has only in-frame clones and leaves some out. The sample lists some 66,000 clones; less than 85% were seen once. Sequencing was done on a sample of peripheral blood. The receptor source for this set is a man between 60 and 75 years old with acute or convalescent COVID-19.

The chain couples TRBV5-1 to TRBJ1-5; a weak D match, TRBD1 (5 bases). V gave up 2 bases and J gave up 7 bases, with 13 bases separating them. This CDR3 region has 14 residues. Per the germline V gene, CDR1 is SGHRS and CDR2 is YFSETQ. CDR3 nucleotides: TGCGCCAGCAGCTTTCAGGGAGGAGGGCAGCCCCAGCATTTT. It specifies CASSFQGGGQPQHF.

The V and J genes are TRBV5-1 and TRBJ2-5; TRBD2 agrees at 16 bases. Trimming removed 5 bases from V and 5 bases from J; junction bases left unmatched: 6. CDR1 and CDR2 (germline): SGHRS, YFSETQ. The CDR3 covers 16 residues. CDR3 DNA sequence: TGCGCCAGCAGTTCGGGACTAGCGGGGGGGTTGGAGACCCAGTACTTC. It yields the protein CASSSGLAGGLETQYF.

As for this clone: Sequence at one end of the junction differs from germline and may be a read error. V gene TRBV27 combines with J gene TRBJ2-5; a weak D match, TRBD1 (6 bases). This CDR3 has 14 residues. Per germline, CDR1 MNHEY and CDR2 SMNVEV (reference sequence). DNA for the CDR3: TGTGCCAGCAGTTCCCGACAGGCCCAAGGGACCCAGTACTTC. It yields the protein CASSSRQAQGTQYF.

The CDR3 region has the DNA TGTGCCAGCAGCGTTGGGACAGGCCATACGGAATCACCCCTCCACTTT. It encodes CASSVGTGHTESPLHF. The chain links TRBV5-4 to TRBJ1-6, with 8 bases identical to TRBD1. The ends lost 4 bases at V and 10 bases at J; junction bases unmatched: 13. CDR1 SGHNT and CDR2 YYREEE come from the germline V gene (reference sequence). The CDR3 extends over 16 amino acids. Combining the CDR3 with reference TRBV5-4 and TRBJ1-6 gives the whole variable domain ETGVTQSPTHLIKTRGQQVTLRCSSQSGHNTVSWYQQALGQGPQFIFQYYREEENGRGNFPPRFSGLQFPNYSSELNVNALELDDSALYLCASSVGTGHTESPLHFGNGTRLTVT.

The chain links TRBV7-2 to TRBJ1-2; 9 bases align to TRBD1. CDR1 and CDR2 (germline): SGHTA, FQGNSA. The trim removed 7 bases at V and 3 bases at J, leaving 12 bases unmatched. The CDR3 consists of 16 residues. The chain's CDR3 is CASTVHGTGFYYGYTF. CDR3 coding DNA: TGTGCCAGCACTGTACACGGGACAGGGTTCTACTATGGCTACACCTTC.

The chain is built from TRBV10-1 and TRBJ1-5, with D possibly TRBD1 on 6 matching bases. The ends were cut back, 9 bases at V and 3 bases at J, with 15 bases in the middle. This CDR3 has 14 amino acids. Looked up from germline, CDR1 is WNHNN and CDR2 is SYGVQD (reference sequence). CDR3: CASRYRVFNQPQHF. The CDR3 DNA reads TGCGCCAGTAGATACAGGGTATTCAATCAGCCCCAGCATTTT.

This chain links TRBV7-2 with TRBJ1-1; maybe TRBD1 (5 bases). V was cut by 5 bases and J by 4 bases, with 17 bases left in between. Germline V CDR1 and CDR2: SGHTA, FQGNSA. There are 15 residues in the CDR3. The CDR3 region has the DNA TGTGCCAGCAGCACCTCGGGGCGCGGGGGCACTGAAGCTTTCTTT. Protein: CASSTSGRGGTEAFF.

This sequence joins TRBV5-1 and TRBJ1-1; D is unresolved. The CDR3 has 14 amino acids. Germline loops: CDR1 SGHRS, CDR2 YFSETQ. The ends were cut back, 4 bases at V and 3 bases at J, with 13 bases in the middle. The CDR3 is CASSASPGYTEAFF. As DNA, the CDR3 is TGCGCCAGCAGCGCGTCCCCGGGGTACACTGAAGCTTTCTTT.

This sequence joins TRBV7-2 and TRBJ1-1; D remains unclear. The V end lost 2 bases, the J end lost 0 bases, and 4 bases lay between the germline ends. From germline, CDR1 is SGHTA and CDR2 FQGNSA. The CDR3 length is 13 residues. DNA of the CDR3: TGTGCCAGCAGCTTATCTATGAACACTGAAGCTTTCTTT. The encoded protein is CASSLSMNTEAFF.

CDR3 residues: CASRLSLQHTGELFF. The CDR3 DNA sequence: TGCGCCAGCAGGTTGTCGTTACAGCACACCGGGGAGCTGTTTTTT. V gene TRBV5-1 combines with J gene TRBJ2-2; D remains ambiguous. The germline V gene has CDR1 SGHRS and CDR2 YFSETQ. Between the trimmed V and J ends, which lost 5 bases and 3 bases, there was a span of 14 bases. The CDR3 is 15 amino acids.

The chain combines TRBV5-1 with TRBJ1-6; TRBD1 aligns across 9 bases. Germline V CDR1 and CDR2: SGHRS, YFSETQ. The CDR3 has 18 amino acids. With 4 bases clipped from V and 6 bases from J, the junction kept 14 bases outside the gene matches. CDR3 bases: TGCGCCAGCAGCCTACAACATTCATCGGGACAGGGTAATTCACCCCTCCACTTT. This sequence encodes CASSLQHSSGQGNSPLHF.

The chain links TRBV6-2 or TRBV6-3 to TRBJ2-5; weak D call: TRBD1 (5 bases). Germline V gene sequence: CDR1 MNHEY, CDR2 SVGEGT. This CDR3 is 14 amino acids long. V dropped 0 bases and J dropped 5 bases, with 10 bases sitting between them. CDR3 sequence reads: CASSYSIRVETQYF. CDR3 coding DNA: TGTGCCAGCAGTTACTCGATCAGGGTCGAGACCCAGTACTTC.

V is TRBV15 and J is TRBJ2-3; 7 nucleotides line up with TRBD1. The CDR3 covers 16 residues. Germline lookup yields CDR1 LNHNV and CDR2 YYDKDF (reference sequence). V shed 3 bases and J 3 bases; nucleotides not matched to a gene: 9. DNA for the CDR3: TGTGCCACCAGCAGGGGGAACAGGGGAAGTACAGATACGCAGTATTTT. Residues: CATSRGNRGSTDTQYF.

J is TRBJ1-2 and V is TRBV4-2; TRBD1 is a possible D gene (5 bases). V was pared by 0 bases and J by 4 bases, with 9 bases between. Germline CDR1 and CDR2: LGHNA and YNFKEQ. The CDR3 runs 14 residues. CDR3 protein: CASSQDLGGYGYTF. In nucleotides, the CDR3 is TGTGCCAGCAGCCAAGATTTGGGGGGCTATGGCTACACCTTC.

The rearrangement links TRBV19 to TRBJ2-7; a weak D match, TRBD2 (6 bases). The germline CDR1 and CDR2 sequences are LNHDA and SQIVND (reference sequence). V shed 0 bases and J shed 5 bases, with 8 bases lying between them. The CDR3 sequence is 13 residues long. The CDR3 spells CASSIERGNEQYF. In DNA form, the CDR3 reads TGTGCCAGTAGTATAGAGCGGGGTAACGAGCAGTACTTC.

This clone was observed once. The rearrangement joins TRBV11-1 to TRBJ1-2; D is unclear. Trimming removed 2 bases at V and 6 bases at J, with 10 bases between. Germline CDR1 reads SGHAT; CDR2 reads FQDESV (reference sequence). The CDR3 runs 13 residues. CDR3 protein: CASSLPTSDGYTF. The CDR3 nucleotides read TGTGCCAGCAGCTTACCTACGAGCGATGGCTACACCTTC.

V usage is TRBV6-2 or TRBV6-3 and J usage is TRBJ2-4; TRBD1 is a possible D gene (5 bases). The CDR3 has 18 residues. Trimming pared 2 bases from V and 1 base from J, leaving 18 bases between. From germline, CDR1 is MNHEY and CDR2 SVGEGT. DNA for the CDR3: TGTGCCAGCAGTTACCCACCTGTTGTGGGGCTTGCCAAAAACATTCAGTACTTC. Translation: CASSYPPVVGLAKNIQYF.

This clone was detected a few times. This rearrangement joins TRBV7-2 to TRBJ1-6, with D possibly being TRBD1 (6 bases). Trimming removed 5 bases at V and 8 bases at J, with 16 bases between. Germline loops: CDR1 SGHTA, CDR2 FQGNSA. The CDR3 length is 15 residues. CDR3 sequence (DNA): TGTGCCAGCAGCGTCTGGTTGGGGGCTGATTCACCCCTCCACTTT. This gives the protein CASSVWLGADSPLHF.

The chain has TRBV6-5 and TRBJ1-1; the D gene is possibly TRBD1 (5 bases). V lost 10 bases, J lost 0 bases, and 12 bases lay in between. Germline CDR1 and CDR2: MNHEY and SVGAGI. The CDR3 consists of 13 residues. In DNA, the CDR3 is TGTGCCACCTCGACAGTCATGAACACTGAAGCTTTCTTT. Translation: CATSTVMNTEAFF.

The V and J genes are TRBV2 and TRBJ2-7; D not resolved. V was trimmed by 8 bases and J by 1 base, leaving 9 bases between them. Germline CDR1 is SNHLY and CDR2 is FYNNEI. The CDR3 runs to 12 residues. The CDR3 region is CASGTESYEQYV. The CDR3 DNA reads TGTGCCAGCGGTACAGAGTCCTACGAGCAGTACGTC.

This chain uses TRBV20-1 with TRBJ2-5, with 7 bases matching TRBD2. The trim removed 3 bases at V and 2 bases at J, leaving 9 bases unmatched. The CDR3 sequence is 15 residues long. The germline V gene encodes CDR1 DFQATT and CDR2 SNEGSKA (reference sequence). CDR3 in DNA: TGCAGTGCTAGTAAAGGAGCGGGGTTACAAGAGACCCAGTACTTC. This translates into CSASKGAGLQETQYF.

CDR3 nucleotide sequence: TGTGCCAGCAGCTCCCTGACGGGGTTTACTGAAGCTTTCTTT. This encodes CASSSLTGFTEAFF. V is TRBV11-2 and J is TRBJ1-1; D is uncertain. Trimming took 4 bases from V and 5 from J, leaving 14 bases between them. This CDR3 is built from 14 residues. CDR1 and CDR2 (germline): SGHAT, FQNNGV.

This chain connects TRBV6-2 or TRBV6-3 to TRBJ2-7; D perhaps matches TRBD2 (5 bases). The CDR3 length is 12 residues. V gave up 2 bases and J gave up 4 bases, with 6 bases separating them. The V gene's germline CDR1 is MNHEY and CDR2 SVGEGT. The CDR3, as DNA: TGTGCCAGCAGTTACAGGGAGTACGAGCAGTACTTC. This encodes CASSYREYEQYF.

The chain uses TRBV5-1 and TRBJ1-6, with 7 bases that match TRBD1. The germline V gene has CDR1 SGHRS and CDR2 YFSETQ. Losses at the gene ends were 3 bases for V and 7 bases for J; bases not matched to a gene: 4. This CDR3 is built from 14 residues. CDR3 nucleotides: TGCGCCAGCAGCTCCGGGACAGCCAATTCACCCCTCCACTTT. The encoded protein is CASSSGTANSPLHF.

The chain is built from TRBV10-1 and TRBJ2-1; TRBD2 aligns across 9 bases. The J segment lost 6 bases and the V segment lost 3 bases, leaving 6 bases of the junction unmatched. The CDR3 is 15 residues long. CDR1 and CDR2 (germline): WNHNN, SYGVQD (reference sequence). The CDR3 DNA sequence: TGCGCCAGCAGTGACGGCGGGGGGGCGGTCAATGAGCAGTTCTTC. Its protein is CASSDGGGAVNEQFF.

The chain carries TRBV2 and TRBJ2-7; D ambiguous. CDR1 is SNHLY and CDR2 is FYNNEI in the germline V gene. The ends were cut back, 0 bases at V and 5 bases at J, with 5 bases in the middle. The CDR3 spans 12 residues. The CDR3 is CASSEASDEQYF. The CDR3, as DNA: TGTGCCAGCAGTGAAGCTTCGGACGAGCAGTACTTC. The whole variable domain, remainder taken from reference TRBV2 and TRBJ2-7, is EPEVTQTPSHQVTQMGQEVILRCVPISNHLYFYWYRQILGQKVEFLVSFYNNEISEKSEIFDDQFSVERPDGSNFTLKIRSTKLEDSAMYFCASSEASDEQYFGPGTRLTVT.

This clone showed up just once. This sequence joins TRBV19 and TRBJ1-2, with 9 bases fitting TRBD1. The CDR3 consists of 14 residues. V lost 4 bases to trimming and J lost 4 bases; unmatched junction nucleotides: 4. CDR1 and CDR2 from the germline V gene are LNHDA and SQIVND (reference sequence). Here the CDR3 reads CASSKSGQGYGYTF. For the CDR3, the DNA is TGTGCCAGTAGTAAATCGGGACAGGGCTATGGCTACACCTTC.

The chain recombines TRBV3-1 (or the pseudogene TRBV3-2) with TRBJ2-1; TRBD2 is a possible D gene (6 bases). There are 16 residues in the CDR3. Looked up from germline, CDR1 is LGHDT and CDR2 is YNNKEL (reference sequence). Deletions cut 3 bases from V and 1 base from J, with 13 bases between. The chain's CDR3 is CASSQGGQGSYNEQFF. DNA of the CDR3: TGTGCCAGCAGCCAGGGGGGTCAGGGATCCTACAATGAGCAGTTCTTC.

The table lists this clone with a few counts. This sequence joins TRBV4-1 and TRBJ1-1, with 9 nucleotides matching TRBD1. The CDR3 has 15 amino acids. Germline assignment: CDR1 MGHRA and CDR2 YSYEKL. Losses at the gene ends were 4 bases for V and 5 bases for J; bases not matched to a gene: 8. In nucleotides, the CDR3 is TGCGCCAGCAGCCGAACCGGGACAGGGACAACTGAAGCTTTCTTT. Its protein product is CASSRTGTGTTEAFF.

The rearrangement joins TRBV28 to TRBJ2-3; TRBD1 aligns across 7 bases. The CDR3 is made up of 16 amino acids. Trimming removed 5 bases from V and 3 bases from J; junction bases left unmatched: 11. Germline V CDR1 and CDR2: MDHEN, SYDVKM. In DNA form, the CDR3 reads TGTGCCAGCAGTGCAACAGGGACAGTCCGAACAGATACGCAGTATTTT. Encoded protein: CASSATGTVRTDTQYF.

The V gene is TRBV18, the J gene TRBJ2-5, with D perhaps TRBD2 (6 bases). The V and J ends lost 3 bases and 2 bases respectively, with 13 bases between them. CDR3 length: 15 amino acids. In germline, CDR1 is KGHSH, CDR2 LQKENI. The CDR3 reads CASSPQGGGQETQYF. CDR3 DNA: TGTGCCAGCTCACCCCAGGGAGGAGGGCAAGAGACCCAGTACTTC.

The V call is TRBV7-2, the J call TRBJ1-6, with 7 bases fitting TRBD1. The germline CDR1 and CDR2 sequences are SGHTA and FQGNSA. The CDR3 consists of 18 residues. Trimming took 4 bases from V and 0 from J; bases not matched to a gene: 9. CDR3 in DNA: TGTGCCAGCAGCTATGGGACAGCCCAGAGCTCCTATAATTCACCCCTCCACTTT. Translation: CASSYGTAQSSYNSPLHF.